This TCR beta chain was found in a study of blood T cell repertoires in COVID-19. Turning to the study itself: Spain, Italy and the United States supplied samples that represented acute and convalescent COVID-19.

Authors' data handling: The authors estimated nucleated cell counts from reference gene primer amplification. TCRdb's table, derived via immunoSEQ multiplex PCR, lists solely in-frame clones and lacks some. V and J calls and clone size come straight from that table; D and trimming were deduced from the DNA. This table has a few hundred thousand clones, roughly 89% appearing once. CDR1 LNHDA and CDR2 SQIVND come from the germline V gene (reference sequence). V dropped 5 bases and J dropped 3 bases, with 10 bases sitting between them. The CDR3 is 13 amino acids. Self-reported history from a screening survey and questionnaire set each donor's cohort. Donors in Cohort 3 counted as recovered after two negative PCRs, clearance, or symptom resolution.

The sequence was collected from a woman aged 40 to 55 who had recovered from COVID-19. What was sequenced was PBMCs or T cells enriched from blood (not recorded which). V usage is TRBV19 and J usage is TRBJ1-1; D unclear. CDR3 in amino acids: CASSRERYTEAFF. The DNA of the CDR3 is TGTGCCAGTAGTCGGGAGAGATACACTGAAGCTTTCTTT.